These 30 T cell receptor beta chains came from one sample sequenced in a study of blood T cell repertoires in COVID-19. Libraries were prepared by immunoSEQ multiplex PCR; TCRdb keeps only in-frame clonotypes and omits some of them. The sample records tens of thousands of clones, 77% being singletons. Input material: peripheral blood. These receptors all stem from a human donor with active or convalescent COVID-19. The donor label of this sample is uncertain.

The CDR3 DNA is TGTGCCAGCAGCCAAGAGGGCCGACGCACAGATACGCAGTATTTT. This translates into CASSQEGRRTDTQYF. The chain carries TRBV3-1 (or the pseudogene TRBV3-2) and TRBJ2-3; D not certain. Trimming left V 0 bases short and J 1 base short, with 8 bases between. In germline, CDR1 is LGHDT, CDR2 YNNKEL (reference sequence). This CDR3 spans 15 amino acids.

CDR3 in DNA: TGTGCCTGGAACCCCCTCCCGGGTGAGACCCAGTACTTC. Protein: CAWNPLPGETQYF. The rearrangement joins TRBV30 to TRBJ2-5; D is unresolved. Germline loops: CDR1 GTSNPN, CDR2 SVGIG (reference sequence). Trimming removed 4 bases from V and 5 bases from J, with 14 bases in between. This CDR3 has 13 amino acids. Filled out from reference TRBV30 and TRBJ2-5, the complete variable domain reads SQTIHQWPATLVQPVGSPLSLECTVEGTSNPNLYWYRQAAGRGLQLLFYSVGIGQISSEVPQNLSASRPQDRQFILSSKKLLLSDSGFYLCAWNPLPGETQYFGPGTRLLVL.

This chain connects TRBV5-1 to TRBJ2-5, with 13 bases lining up with TRBD2. The junction had 7 bases not matched to a gene; V was cut back by 4 bases and J by 4 bases. CDR3 length: 16 amino acids. Germline V gene data show CDR1 as SGHRS and CDR2 as YFSETQ. The DNA for the CDR3 is TGCGCCAGCAGCGCCACCACTAGCGGGAGGGGAGAGACCCAGTACTTC. As protein: CASSATTSGRGETQYF.

The chain employs TRBV4-1 and TRBJ1-5; D might be TRBD1 (5 bases). V lost 0 bases, J lost 0 bases, and 15 bases lay in between. CDR3 size: 18 residues. Germline CDR1 MGHRA, CDR2 YSYEKL. CDR3 sequence: CASSQDLGQGHSNQPQHF. As DNA, the CDR3 is TGCGCCAGCAGCCAAGATCTAGGTCAGGGTCATAGCAATCAGCCCCAGCATTTT.

This chain connects TRBV24-1 to TRBJ2-2; 11 bases align to TRBD2. V gave up 4 bases and J gave up 1 base; unmatched junction bases: 7. Germline V gives CDR1 KGHDR, CDR2 SFDVKD. This CDR3 spans 18 amino acids. The CDR3 sequence is CATSEIAGLAENTGELFF. In nucleotides, the CDR3 is TGTGCCACCAGTGAGATCGCGGGACTAGCGGAGAACACCGGGGAGCTGTTTTTT.

The chain is built from TRBV2 and TRBJ2-7; TRBD1 aligns across 9 bases. From germline, CDR1 is SNHLY and CDR2 FYNNEI. This CDR3 contains 13 residues. The ends lost 6 bases at V and 2 bases at J; junction bases unmatched: 2. As DNA, the CDR3 is TGTGCCAGCAGGAGACAGGGGGCCTACGAGCAGTACTTC. Translating gives CASRRQGAYEQYF.

The chain combines TRBV19 with TRBJ2-1; 16 positions agree with TRBD2. The germline V gene encodes CDR1 LNHDA and CDR2 SQIVND (reference sequence). Germline trimming cut 6 bases from V and 9 bases from J; bases unmatched to any gene: 11. The CDR3 covers 17 residues. The CDR3 nucleotides are TGTGCCAGTAGCCGACCCGGGACTAGCGGGAGGGCAGGTGAGCAGTTCTTC. This translates into CASSRPGTSGRAGEQFF. Supplemented by reference TRBV19 and TRBJ2-1, the full variable domain reads DGGITQSPKYLFRKEGQNVTLSCEQNLNHDAMYWYRQDPGQGLRLIYYSQIVNDFQKGDIAEGYSVSREKKESFPLTVTSAQKNPTAFYLCASSRPGTSGRAGEQFFGPGTRLTVL.

The chain combines TRBV7-2 with TRBJ2-7; D is unclear. CDR3 length: 13 residues. The ends were cut back, 5 bases at V and 5 bases at J, with 13 bases in the middle. The germline gives CDR1 SGHTA, CDR2 FQGNSA. CDR3 in DNA: TGTGCCAGCAGCGTCCTGATCCGGGACGAGCAGTACTTC. It is translated as CASSVLIRDEQYF.

The V call is TRBV28, the J call TRBJ2-7; the D gene is possibly TRBD2 (6 bases). Germline V gene sequence: CDR1 MDHEN, CDR2 SYDVKM. CDR3 length: 12 amino acids. V was clipped by 2 bases and J by 5 bases, with 7 bases between them. In DNA, the CDR3 is TGTGCCAGCAGTTTAAGGACTAACGAGCAGTACTTC. Amino acids: CASSLRTNEQYF.

A few counts support this clone. The genes are TRBV24-1 and TRBJ2-2; tentative D call: TRBD2 (5 bases). The CDR3 extends over 17 amino acids. Germline V CDR1 and CDR2: KGHDR, SFDVKD. The germline V and J ends were trimmed by 7 bases and 0 bases, with 17 bases remaining between them. The CDR3, as DNA: TGTGCCACCAGGGCTAGCTTCGCCCTCGCGAACACCGGGGAGCTGTTTTTT. Translated: CATRASFALANTGELFF.

This chain uses TRBV29-1 with TRBJ1-1; 9 bases line up with TRBD1. The germline gives CDR1 SQVTM, CDR2 ANQGSEA. The junction had 7 bases not matched to a gene; V was cut back by 3 bases and J by 2 bases. CDR3 length: 15 residues. CDR3 nucleotide sequence: TGCAGCGTTGAGAAGGGGACAGGGATTAACACTGAAGCTTTCTTT. Translating gives CSVEKGTGINTEAFF.

The chain carries TRBV9 and TRBJ1-6; 12 bases are shared with TRBD1. With 3 bases clipped from V and 8 bases from J, the junction kept 9 bases outside the gene matches. Germline V gives CDR1 SGDLS, CDR2 YYNGEE. This CDR3 is built from 17 residues. CDR3 loop: CASSAGGGQGAHSPLHF. DNA of the CDR3: TGTGCCAGCAGCGCTGGGGGGGGACAGGGGGCTCATTCACCCCTCCACTTT.

This clone showed up just a few times. The chain joins TRBV19 to TRBJ2-7; 9 bases align to TRBD1. CDR1 is LNHDA and CDR2 is SQIVND in the germline V gene (reference sequence). The V gene end was trimmed by 6 bases and the J gene end by 0 bases; junction bases not matched to a gene: 6. The CDR3 runs to 15 residues. CDR3 coding DNA: TGTGCCAGTAGCCACAGGGGGCGTAACTCCTACGAGCAGTACTTC. This gives the protein CASSHRGRNSYEQYF.

The gene calls are TRBV24-1 and TRBJ2-5, with TRBD2 identical over 7 bases. The CDR3 spans 15 residues. The V gene end was trimmed by 6 bases and the J gene end by 5 bases; junction bases not matched to a gene: 11. CDR1 is KGHDR, CDR2 SFDVKD, per germline. The CDR3: CATSPGREYRETQYF. CDR3 bases: TGTGCCACCAGTCCCGGGCGGGAGTATAGGGAGACCCAGTACTTC.

The table lists this clone with a count of one. V gene TRBV11-3 combines with J gene TRBJ2-5; no definite D call. V lost 0 bases and J 2 bases, leaving 4 bases between the germline ends. Germline loops: CDR1 SGHNT, CDR2 YENEEA. The CDR3 totals 13 residues. Written as DNA, the CDR3 is TGTGCCAGCAGCTTAGACAGACAAGAGACCCAGTACTTC. It specifies CASSLDRQETQYF. The entire variable domain, with the rest obtained from reference TRBV11-3 and TRBJ2-5, is as follows: EAGVVQSPRYKIIEKKQPVAFWCNPISGHNTLYWYLQNLGQGPELLIRYENEEAVDDSQLPKDRFSAERLKGVDSTLKIQPAELGDSAVYLCASSLDRQETQYFGPGTRLLVL.

A few counts support this clone. The chain combines TRBV24-1 with TRBJ2-7; TRBD2 might be the D (5 bases). The germline V gene encodes CDR1 KGHDR and CDR2 SFDVKD. The ends were cut back, 1 base at V and 0 bases at J, with 24 bases in the middle. The CDR3 is made up of 20 amino acids. The CDR3 protein is CATSDFRLEGRQLSSYEQYF. DNA of the CDR3: TGTGCCACCAGTGATTTTCGCCTTGAGGGTAGACAACTTAGCTCCTACGAGCAGTACTTC.

This clone was counted only a few times. The rearrangement joins TRBV9 to TRBJ2-7; 8 bases are a match to TRBD1. V lost 2 bases, J lost 3 bases, and 16 bases stayed unmatched. Looked up from germline, CDR1 is SGDLS and CDR2 is YYNGEE. The CDR3 has 18 residues. This CDR3 reads CASSVSTSTGGRYYEQYF. The CDR3 DNA reads as TGTGCCAGCAGCGTCTCTACATCTACAGGGGGTCGTTACTACGAGCAGTACTTC. Filled out from reference TRBV9 and TRBJ2-7, the complete variable domain reads DSGVTQTPKHLITATGQRVTLRCSPRSGDLSVYWYQQSLDQGLQFLIQYYNGEERAKGNILERFSAQQFPDLHSELNLSSLELGDSALYFCASSVSTSTGGRYYEQYFGPGTRLTVT.

The genes are TRBV12-3 or TRBV12-4 and TRBJ1-2; TRBD1 matches 7 bases. This CDR3 has 13 amino acids. V lost 5 bases and J lost 2; bases outside the gene matches: 2. CDR3 sequence (DNA): TGTGCCAGCAGTCAGGACAGGAACTATGGCTACACCTTC. This codes for CASSQDRNYGYTF.

The genes are TRBV30 and TRBJ2-7, with 9 bases aligning to TRBD1. CDR1 and CDR2 from the germline V gene are GTSNPN and SVGIG (reference sequence). Trimming took 1 base from V and 6 from J; bases not matched to a gene: 10. The CDR3 covers 15 residues. CDR3 protein: CAWSGGGTGLREQYF. The CDR3, as DNA: TGTGCCTGGAGTGGGGGAGGGACAGGGCTACGCGAGCAGTACTTC.

The V call is TRBV21-1, the J call TRBJ1-5; the table's D call, TRBD1, has no DNA check behind it. TRBV21-1 is described as a pseudogene. CDR3 length: 17 residues. CDR3 protein: CASSKTPDRGGNQPQHF. The CDR3 region has the DNA TGTGCCAGCAGCAAAACCCCGGACAGGGGGGGGAATCAGCCCCAGCATTTT.

In this sample, this clone turned up once. The chain employs TRBV24-1 and TRBJ2-5; D is perhaps TRBD2 (5 bases). The CDR3 totals 12 residues. Germline V gene sequence: CDR1 KGHDR, CDR2 SFDVKD. With 9 bases removed from V and 3 bases from J, the gap between germline ends came to 10 bases. The CDR3 nucleotides are TGTGCCACCGGAGGTAGTGAAGAGACCCAGTACTTC. Its translation is CATGGSEETQYF.

This clone was seen a few times. The chain couples TRBV19 to TRBJ2-1; 7 nucleotides agree with TRBD1. Germline V gene data show CDR1 as LNHDA and CDR2 as SQIVND (reference sequence). The CDR3 runs 15 residues. V was clipped by 6 bases and J by 1 base; unmatched bases: 6. The DNA for the CDR3 is TGTGCCAGTAGGATCAGGGGGAGATCCTACAATGAGCAGTTCTTC. Its protein is CASRIRGRSYNEQFF.

The genes are TRBV7-9 and TRBJ2-2, with TRBD1 matching over 7 bases. The CDR3 extends over 15 amino acids. V lost 5 bases and J lost 5; bases outside the gene matches: 8. Germline CDR1 SEHNR, CDR2 FQNEAQ (reference sequence). CDR3 sequence (DNA): TGTGCCAGCAGCACCTACAGGGGTGGAACCGGGGAGCTGTTTTTT. This gives the protein CASSTYRGGTGELFF.

The rearrangement uses TRBV29-1 and TRBJ2-7; 14 bases map to TRBD2. From germline, CDR1 is SQVTM and CDR2 ANQGSEA. The CDR3 extends over 14 amino acids. J was trimmed by 7 bases and V by 1 base; bases with no gene match: 3. As DNA, the CDR3 is TGCAGCGTTGAAGGACTAGCGGGAGGGGGAGAGCAGTACTTC. Encoded protein: CSVEGLAGGGEQYF.

The rearrangement links TRBV19 to TRBJ1-1; weak D call: TRBD1 (5 bases). With 9 bases removed from V and 1 base from J, the gap between germline ends came to 18 bases. The CDR3 totals 15 residues. Germline values: CDR1 LNHDA, CDR2 SQIVND (reference sequence). CDR3 residues: CASRRKAQGNTEAFF. The CDR3 DNA reads as TGTGCCAGCCGCCGGAAGGCTCAGGGGAACACTGAAGCTTTCTTT.

This clone showed up just once. This chain links TRBV5-8 with TRBJ2-5; 7 bases map to TRBD2. The junction had 8 bases not matched to a gene; V was cut back by 4 bases and J by 2 bases. The CDR3 runs to 15 residues. Germline V gene data show CDR1 as SGHTS and CDR2 as YDEGEE. The CDR3 spells CASSQTGTIQETQYF. The CDR3 DNA sequence: TGTGCCAGCAGCCAGACCGGGACTATTCAAGAGACCCAGTACTTC. The full variable domain, rest sourced from reference TRBV5-8 and TRBJ2-5, is EAGVTQSPTHLIKTRGQQATLRCSPISGHTSVYWYQQALGLGLQFLLWYDEGEERNRGNFPPRFSGRQFPNYSSELNVNALELEDSALYLCASSQTGTIQETQYFGPGTRLLVL.

CDR3 loop: CASSFPGGEDEAFF. The CDR3 bases are TGTGCCAGCAGTTTCCCCGGGGGTGAGGATGAAGCTTTCTTT. V and J are TRBV27 and TRBJ1-1, with TRBD1 as a possible D gene (5 bases). In germline, CDR1 is MNHEY, CDR2 SMNVEV (reference sequence). V was shortened by 3 bases and J by 7 bases, with 15 bases between the two germline ends. This CDR3 is 14 amino acids long.

The chain has TRBV9 and TRBJ2-3, with TRBD1 matching 7 bases. V gave up 3 bases and J gave up 0 bases; unmatched junction bases: 13. CDR3 size: 18 residues. From germline, CDR1 is SGDLS and CDR2 YYNGEE. The CDR3 sequence is CASSAPSARQGSTDTQYF. Here the CDR3 DNA reads TGTGCCAGCAGCGCCCCCAGTGCTCGACAGGGAAGCACAGATACGCAGTATTTT.

The chain couples TRBV4-1 to TRBJ1-6, with 7 bases that match TRBD1. The V gene end was trimmed by 0 bases and the J gene end by 8 bases; junction bases not matched to a gene: 4. The germline gives CDR1 MGHRA, CDR2 YSYEKL. The CDR3 is made up of 15 amino acids. CDR3 sequence reads: CASSQEGGSHSPLHF. The DNA for the CDR3 is TGCGCCAGCAGCCAAGAAGGGGGCTCACATTCACCCCTCCACTTT.

This chain connects TRBV12-3 or TRBV12-4 to TRBJ1-2; unclear D gene. V lost 3 bases and J lost 6, with 11 bases in between. The CDR3 extends over 13 amino acids. The CDR3 loop reads CASSFSSSHGYTF. In DNA, the CDR3 is TGTGCCAGCAGTTTTTCTTCGTCTCATGGCTACACCTTC.